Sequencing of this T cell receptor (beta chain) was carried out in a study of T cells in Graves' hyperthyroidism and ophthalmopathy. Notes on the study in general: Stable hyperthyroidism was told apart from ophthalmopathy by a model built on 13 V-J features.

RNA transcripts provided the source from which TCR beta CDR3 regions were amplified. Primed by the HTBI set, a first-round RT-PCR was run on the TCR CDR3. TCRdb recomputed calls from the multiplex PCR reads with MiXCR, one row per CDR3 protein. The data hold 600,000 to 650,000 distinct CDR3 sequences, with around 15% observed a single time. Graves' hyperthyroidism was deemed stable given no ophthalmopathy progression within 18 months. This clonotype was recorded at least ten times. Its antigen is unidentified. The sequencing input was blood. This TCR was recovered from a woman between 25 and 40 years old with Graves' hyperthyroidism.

This chain's CDR3 is CASSFVVGTWPIGDTQYF. CDR3 in DNA: TGTGCCAGCAGCTTTGTTGTCGGGACGTGGCCCATAGGAGATACGCAGTATTTT. The V call is TRBV7-9, the J call TRBJ2-3, with D perhaps given as TRBD1 or TRBD2 (5 bases each). Germline assignment: CDR1 SEHNR and CDR2 FQNEAQ (reference sequence). The CDR3 covers 18 residues. Deletions cut 3 bases from V and 5 bases from J, with 24 bases between.